This TCR beta chain was sequenced during a study of response to subunit inactivated influenza vaccine (dated by TCRdb to 2017 to 2018). Regarding the complete study: Deep quantitative T cell receptor repertoire profiling was used in the study to track responses to a trivalent subunit inactivated influenza vaccine. Summary of the overall study and its limitations: The authors proposed that each seasonal influenza vaccination may bring in only a limited number of new T cells.

Libraries were made using RT-PCR. Sequencing instrument: Illumina HiSeq 2500. The raw public data were reprocessed by TCRdb itself: fastp quality trimming at Q25, MiXCR clonotype calling, in-frame beta chains only. Rows merge per CDR3 protein into single entries with the most common DNA and genes. This sample comprises under 200,000 distinct CDR3 sequences, 11% of them detected only once. Around 12% of the sample goes to the ten largest clones. The time point label for this specimen denotes: around 42 days after influenza vaccine administration. Of note for this clonotype: It has no known antigen specificity. No much larger clone is present one base from it, and per-base qualities are unavailable.

Material: non-naive T cells sorted from PBMCs, obtained roughly 45 days after vaccination. Per the publication, the cell subset or site label means: memory T cell fraction. This sequence originates from a man between 50 and 59 years old who received an inactivated influenza vaccine. Donor details come from another sample of the same person, matched by shared clones.

The DNA reads TGTGCCAGCAGTTACGACATCCTCGATCAGCCCCAGCATTTT. Its protein is CASSYDILDQPQHF. The rearranged chain carries TRBV12-3 or TRBV12-4 and TRBJ1-5; a confident D gene designation cannot be given. V is shortened by 4 bases, J by 5 bases, and the region joining them spans 12 bases. The CDR3 sequence holds 14 residues, the cysteine and phenylalanine included. Of the read, only the CDR3 DNA is kept; its 42 bases are in frame from base 1.